A single sample gave rise to the 8 T cell receptor beta chains below, sequenced in a study of shared clonotypes between healthy human individuals. Method: immunoSEQ multiplex PCR; TCRdb's copy keeps in-frame clones and lacks some. The table lists about 2.1 million clones, 93% of them singletons. CD45RO-negative, CCR7-positively selected cells formed the naive CD8 fraction, excluding terminally differentiated effector memory CD45RA+ cells. The sequenced sample was naive CD8+ T cells from PBMCs. These receptors all come from a man aged 18 to 29 in good health. Some clones in this sample may be carry-over from other donors' samples.

A remark on this clone: Distinct nucleotide sequences in the sample also encode this CDR3. The rearrangement links TRBV7-9 to TRBJ2-7; D not certain. The CDR3 is made up of 13 amino acids. The germline V gene encodes CDR1 SEHNR and CDR2 FQNEAQ (reference sequence). V gave up 4 bases and J gave up 0 bases, with 7 bases separating them. This CDR3 reads CASSSRSSYEQYF. Here the CDR3 DNA reads TGTGCCAGCAGCTCCCGAAGCTCCTACGAGCAGTACTTC.

This clone was picked up one time. The chain combines TRBV4-1 with TRBJ1-1; 7 nucleotides agree with TRBD1. Germline V gives CDR1 MGHRA, CDR2 YSYEKL. J lost 0 bases, V lost 5 bases, and 6 bases had no gene match. CDR3 length: 15 residues. DNA for the CDR3: TGCGCCAGCAGCACACGACAGGGATTGAACACTGAAGCTTTCTTT. It encodes CASSTRQGLNTEAFF.

On this clone itself: The sample holds other DNA sequences that translate to the same CDR3. This sequence joins TRBV27 and TRBJ1-4; D is uncertain. The CDR3 covers 13 residues. Germline V gene sequence: CDR1 MNHEY, CDR2 SMNVEV (reference sequence). V was clipped by 8 bases and J by 6 bases, with 13 bases between them. The CDR3 is CASRGRVDEKLFF. DNA for the CDR3: TGTGCCAGCCGGGGAAGGGTTGATGAAAAACTGTTTTTT.

This chain joins TRBV2 and TRBJ2-5, with D possibly matching TRBD2 (6 bases). Germline CDR1 is SNHLY and CDR2 is FYNNEI. V dropped 4 bases and J dropped 2 bases, with 17 bases sitting between them. CDR3 length: 16 residues. CDR3 nucleotide sequence: TGTGCCAGCAGTGTCGGGTCATGGGGGGAGCAAGAGACCCAGTACTTC. Residues: CASSVGSWGEQETQYF.

This clone was counted many times. The rearrangement joins TRBV10-3 to TRBJ1-5; the match to TRBD1 covers 9 bases. CDR3 length: 16 residues. From germline, CDR1 is ENHRY and CDR2 SYGVKD. The V gene end was trimmed by 6 bases and the J gene end by 5 bases; junction bases not matched to a gene: 11. The CDR3 DNA reads TGTGCCATCAGCGGGACAGGGCAGGGTCCCTATCAGCCCCAGCATTTT. This gives the protein CAISGTGQGPYQPQHF.

This chain links TRBV2 with TRBJ1-1; the D gene is possibly TRBD1 (5 bases). Looked up from germline, CDR1 is SNHLY and CDR2 is FYNNEI. The CDR3 has 17 amino acids. Trimming left V 4 bases short and J 2 bases short, with 20 bases between. The CDR3 is CASSVRQTIDFNTEAFF. For the CDR3, the DNA is TGTGCCAGCAGTGTACGACAGACCATAGACTTTAACACTGAAGCTTTCTTT.

In the case of this clone: Other DNA sequences within the sample encode an identical CDR3. The chain couples TRBV5-1 to TRBJ1-2, with TRBD1 identical over 9 bases. The V gene end was trimmed by 0 bases and the J gene end by 5 bases; junction bases not matched to a gene: 2. CDR1 SGHRS and CDR2 YFSETQ come from the germline V gene. The CDR3 has 14 amino acids. The CDR3 DNA reads TGCGCCAGCAGCTTGGCCGGGACAGGGTATGGCTACACCTTC. Translated, it gives CASSLAGTGYGYTF.

The chain combines TRBV5-1 with TRBJ2-7, with D possibly being TRBD1 or TRBD2 (5 bases each). V lost 0 bases to trimming and J lost 7 bases, with 20 bases between them. The CDR3 totals 16 residues. Germline-derived CDR1 and CDR2 are SGHRS and YFSETQ. The CDR3 DNA reads TGCGCCAGCAGCTTGGCGGTGGGACGCCTGAATTTAGAGCAGTACTTC. Amino acid sequence: CASSLAVGRLNLEQYF.